A selection of T cell receptor beta chains follows, all from one sample in a study of blood T cell repertoires in COVID-19. Profiling relied on immunoSEQ multiplex PCR, and the TCRdb table lists in-frame clones only, not all of them. The sample consists of 110,000 to 150,000 clones, 60% to 85% of them appearing once. Sequenced material: peripheral blood. The receptors here all came from a man in his fifties with active or convalescent COVID-19. CDR3s include the opening cysteine and the closing phenylalanine or tryptophan. A D gene is named only where the DNA matches it firmly. For some rows the clone size is stated as once, few or many, or as a class when expanded; others skip it.

once,TRBJ2-1,NA,TRBV27,15,TGTGCCAGCAGTCCGCTAGCCCTAACGGGCAATGAGCAGTTCTTC,CASSPLALTGNEQFF
NA,TRBJ1-1,NA,TRBV28,13,TGTGCCAGCAGTTTAATGGCGAACACTGAAGCTTTCTTT,CASSLMANTEAFF
NA,TRBJ1-5,NA,TRBV7-7,15,TGTGCTAGCAGCCCGCGGGAGTCGGGGAATCAGCCCCAGCATTTT,CASSPRESGNQPQHF
NA,TRBJ2-1,TRBD1,TRBV2,15,TGTGCCAGCATAAGAGGACAGGGGGCGTACAATGAGCAGTTCTTC,CASIRGQGAYNEQFF
NA,TRBJ1-5,NA,TRBV5-5,15,TGTGCCAGCAGCCTCGGGACTCCCGGCCTTATGCCCCAGCATTTT,CASSLGTPGLMPQHF
once,TRBJ2-3,NA,TRBV7-2,14,TGTGCCAGCAGCTTAGACTCTTACACAGATACGCAGTATTTT,CASSLDSYTDTQYF
NA,TRBJ1-1,NA,TRBV11-3,13,TGTGCCAGCAGCTCCTTATCTGTCACTGAAGCTTTCTTT,CASSSLSVTEAFF
NA,TRBJ2-3,NA,TRBV6-1,17,TGTGCCAGCAGTGAAAAGGTTCCGGGAAGTAGCACAGATACGCAGTATTTT,CASSEKVPGSSTDTQYF
NA,TRBJ2-2,TRBD1,TRBV7-2,16,TGTGCCAGCCGGCCTGTCGGGCAGGGGGCGACCGGGGAGCTGTTTTTT,CASRPVGQGATGELFF
NA,TRBJ2-3,TRBD2,TRBV7-2,17,TGTGCCAGCAGCGGGGCGGGACTAGCGGACCTCGCGGATACGCAGTATTTT,CASSGAGLADLADTQYF
NA,TRBJ2-1,TRBD2,TRBV3-1/TRBV3-2,15,TGTGCCAGCAGCCAAGGACTAGCCGCCCACAATGAGCAGTTCTTC,CASSQGLAAHNEQFF
NA,TRBJ2-1,TRBD2,TRBV5-6,12,TGTGCCAGCAGTCCCGGACTAGCGTGGCAGTTCTTC,CASSPGLAWQFF